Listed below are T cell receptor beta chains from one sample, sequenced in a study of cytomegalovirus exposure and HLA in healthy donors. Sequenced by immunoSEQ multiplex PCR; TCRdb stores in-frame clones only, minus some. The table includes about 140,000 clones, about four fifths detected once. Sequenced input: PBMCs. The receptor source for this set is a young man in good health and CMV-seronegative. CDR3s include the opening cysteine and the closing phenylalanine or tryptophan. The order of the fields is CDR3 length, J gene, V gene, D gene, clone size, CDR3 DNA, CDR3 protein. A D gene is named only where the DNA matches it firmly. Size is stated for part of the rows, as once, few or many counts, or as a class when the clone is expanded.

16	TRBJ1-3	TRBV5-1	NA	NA	TGCGCCAGCAGCTTAACGGGAGGGAACTCTGGAAACACCATATATTTT	CASSLTGGNSGNTIYF
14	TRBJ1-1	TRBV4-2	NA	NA	TGTGCCAGCAGCCCCAGGAACGGGAACACTGAAGCTTTCTTT	CASSPRNGNTEAFF
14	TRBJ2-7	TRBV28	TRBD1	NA	TGTGCCAGCAGAATCCCGGGACAGACCTACGAGCAGTACTTC	CASRIPGQTYEQYF
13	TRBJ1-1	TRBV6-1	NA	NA	TGTGCCAGCAGAGAAACACCGCGGATTGGGGCTTTCTTT	CASRETPRIGAFF
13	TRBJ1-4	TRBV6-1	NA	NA	TGTGCCAGCAGCCCCGGGACATTTGAAAAACTGTTTTTT	CASSPGTFEKLFF
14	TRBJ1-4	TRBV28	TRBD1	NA	TGTGCCAGCAGTACCGGGACAGGGGACGAAAAACTGTTTTTT	CASSTGTGDEKLFF
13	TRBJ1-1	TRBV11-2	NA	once	TGTGCCAGCAGCTTAAGGTGGGCAGGTGGAGCTTTCTTT	CASSLRWAGGAFF
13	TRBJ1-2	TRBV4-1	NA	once	TGCGCCAGCAGCCAAAGACAGGCCCGAGGCTACACCTTC	CASSQRQARGYTF
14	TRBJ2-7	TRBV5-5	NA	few	TGTGCCAGCAGCTTCACAGACACCTACTACGAGCAGTACTTC	CASSFTDTYYEQYF
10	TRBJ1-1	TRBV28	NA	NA	TGTGCCATCGGGGGAGATGAAGCTTTCTTT	CAIGGDEAFF
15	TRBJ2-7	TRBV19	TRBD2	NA	TGTGCCAGTAGGCTGACCCTAGCGGGAGCGTACGAGCAGTACTTC	CASRLTLAGAYEQYF
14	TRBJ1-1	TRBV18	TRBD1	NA	TGTGCCAGCTCAGGGACAGGATTCGGCACTGAAGCTTTCTTT	CASSGTGFGTEAFF
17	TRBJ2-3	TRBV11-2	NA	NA	TGTGCCAGCAGCTTCAGCCCCAGGTGGTCGCTCACAGATACGCAGTATTTT	CASSFSPRWSLTDTQYF
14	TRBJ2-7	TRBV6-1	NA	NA	TGTGCCAGCAGTGAAGTTTTAGCGGTCGCCGAGCAGTACTTC	CASSEVLAVAEQYF
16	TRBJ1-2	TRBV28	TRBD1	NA	TGTGCCAGCAGTGGACCCCGGACAGGGGGCGGTGATGGCTACACCTTC	CASSGPRTGGGDGYTF
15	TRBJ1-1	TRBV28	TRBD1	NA	TGTGCCAGCAGTTTGCTGACAGGGATAAACACTGAAGCTTTCTTT	CASSLLTGINTEAFF
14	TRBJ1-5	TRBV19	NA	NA	TGTGCCAGTAGTATAGATCGGACACATCAGCCCCAGCATTTT	CASSIDRTHQPQHF
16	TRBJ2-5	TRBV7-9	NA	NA	TGTGCCAGCAGCTCTACTCCCACAGGGAACCTAGAGACCCAGTACTTC	CASSSTPTGNLETQYF
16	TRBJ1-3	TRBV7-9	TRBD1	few	TGTGCCAGCAGCTTAGGGGACAGGGGGCTCGGAAACACCATATATTTT	CASSLGDRGLGNTIYF
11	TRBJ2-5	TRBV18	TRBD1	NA	TGTGCCAGCTCACCGGACAGGGAGGAGTACTTC	CASSPDREEYF
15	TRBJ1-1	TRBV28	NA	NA	TGTGCCAGCAGGGGCACAGTGAGAAGTCTCACTGAAGCTTTCTTT	CASRGTVRSLTEAFF
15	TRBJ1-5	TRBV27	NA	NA	TGTGCCAGCAGTGGAGCCCTTGGCGGCAATCAGCCCCAGAATTTT	CASSGALGGNQPQNF
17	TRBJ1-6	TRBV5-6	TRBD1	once	TGTGCCAGCAGCGCGTGGGACAGATCTACCTATAATTCACCCCTCCACTTT	CASSAWDRSTYNSPLHF
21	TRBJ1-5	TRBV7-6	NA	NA	TGTGCCAGCAGCTTAGCGGAACCGGGGGGCGCGGGTTACTCCCATCATCAGCCCCAGCATTTT	CASSLAEPGGAGYSHHQPQHF
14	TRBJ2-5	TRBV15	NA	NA	TGTGCCACCAGCAGCCGGAGGGGACAAGAGACCCAGTACTTC	CATSSRRGQETQYF
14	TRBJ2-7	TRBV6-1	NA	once	TGTGCCGGTATGGAAGGCCTAGGCCAGGGGGAGCAGTACTTC	CAGMEGLGQGEQYF
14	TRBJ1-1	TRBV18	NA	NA	TGTGCCAGCCTACCAGGGGTCCTCAACACTGAAGCTTTCTTT	CASLPGVLNTEAFF
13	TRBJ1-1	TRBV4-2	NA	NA	TGTGCCAGCAGAAACCCAGACAGCACTGAAGCTTTCTTT	CASRNPDSTEAFF
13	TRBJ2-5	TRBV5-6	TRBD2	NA	TGTGCCAGCAGCGGACCGGGGGGGGAGACCCAGTACTTC	CASSGPGGETQYF
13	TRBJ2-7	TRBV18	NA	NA	TGTGCCAGCTCATCAGGGGTTTCCTACGAGCAGTACTTC	CASSSGVSYEQYF
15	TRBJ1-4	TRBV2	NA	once	TGTGCCAGCAGTGAGGCGCGGAACCCTAATGAAAAACTGTTTTTT	CASSEARNPNEKLFF
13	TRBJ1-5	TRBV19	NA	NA	TGTGCCAGTAGCCCCAGGAACAATCAGCCCCAGAATTTT	CASSPRNNQPQNF
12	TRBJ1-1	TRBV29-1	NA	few	TGCAGCGTTGGACATTCGAACACTGAAGCTTTCTTT	CSVGHSNTEAFF
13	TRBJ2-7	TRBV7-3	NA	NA	TGTGCCAGCAGCTTTATCGCCGGGGACGAGCAGTACTTC	CASSFIAGDEQYF
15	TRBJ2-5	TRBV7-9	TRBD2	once	TGTGCCAGCAGCTTAGTAGCGGGGGTACAAGAGACCCAGTACTTC	CASSLVAGVQETQYF
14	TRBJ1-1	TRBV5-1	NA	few	TGCGCCAGCAGCTCCGACGGACAGAACACTGAAGCTTTCTTT	CASSSDGQNTEAFF
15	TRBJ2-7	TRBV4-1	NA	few	TGCGCCAGCAGCCTAATGCAACAGGGTTCCGACGAGCAGTACTTC	CASSLMQQGSDEQYF
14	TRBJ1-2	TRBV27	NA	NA	TGTGCCGCTTCCGCGGCAGCCACTAACTATGGCTACACCTTC	CAASAAATNYGYTF
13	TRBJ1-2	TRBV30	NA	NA	TGTGCCTGGAGTAAGGGGGACAACTATGGCTACACCTTC	CAWSKGDNYGYTF
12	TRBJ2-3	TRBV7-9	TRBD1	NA	TGTGCCAGCAGCCAAGGACAGGAGGAGCAGTATTTT	CASSQGQEEQYF
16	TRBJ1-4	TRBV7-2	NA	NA	TGTGCCAGCAGCTTAGCGCCCGGACTCGGGGGTGAAAAACTGTTTTTT	CASSLAPGLGGEKLFF
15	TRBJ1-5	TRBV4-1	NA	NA	TGCGCCAGCAGCCAAGGGTCAGGGAGGGGGCAGCCCCAGCATTTT	CASSQGSGRGQPQHF
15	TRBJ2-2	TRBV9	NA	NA	TGTGCCAGCAGCGTAGGTCTAGGAAACACCGGGGAGCTGTTTTTT	CASSVGLGNTGELFF
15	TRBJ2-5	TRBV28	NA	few	TGTGCCAGCAGCCGCTACCAAGTCCTTCAAGAGACCCAGTACTTC	CASSRYQVLQETQYF
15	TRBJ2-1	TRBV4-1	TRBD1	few	TGCGCCAGCAGCTGGGGACAGGGGGGGTACAATGAGCAGTTCTTC	CASSWGQGGYNEQFF
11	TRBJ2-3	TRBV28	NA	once	TGTGCCAGCAGTCAGGAACATGGGCAGTATTTT	CASSQEHGQYF
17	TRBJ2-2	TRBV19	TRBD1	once	TGTGCCAGTAACCCCCCCTTCGACAGGGTAGGCACCGGGGAGCTGTTTTTT	CASNPPFDRVGTGELFF
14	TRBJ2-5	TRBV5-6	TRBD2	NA	TGTGCCAGCAGCCGACGACTAGCCCAAGAGACCCAGTACTTC	CASSRRLAQETQYF
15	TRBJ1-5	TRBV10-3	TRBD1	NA	TGTGCCATCAGAGGACAGGGGGCTGGGGATCAGCCCCAGCATTTT	CAIRGQGAGDQPQHF
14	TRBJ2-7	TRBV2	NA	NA	TGTGCCAGCAGTGAACAGGGGGGACCCTACGAGCAGTACTTC	CASSEQGGPYEQYF
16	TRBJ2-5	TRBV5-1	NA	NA	TGCGCCAGCAGCCTCGGGACTGGTCTTTACCAAGAGACCCAGTACTTC	CASSLGTGLYQETQYF
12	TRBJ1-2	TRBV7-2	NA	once	TGTGCCAGCTTACAGGGAAATTATGGCTACACCTTC	CASLQGNYGYTF
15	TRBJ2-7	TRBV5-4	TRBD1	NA	TGTGCCAGCAGCTTCGACAGGGCTCCCTCCTACGAGCAGTACTTC	CASSFDRAPSYEQYF
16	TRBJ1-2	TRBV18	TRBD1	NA	TGTGCCAGCTCACCACGGGACAGAACCCTTTTCTATGGCTACACCTTC	CASSPRDRTLFYGYTF
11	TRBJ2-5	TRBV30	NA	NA	TGTGCCTGGAGTCTCTTGGAGACCCAGTACTTC	CAWSLLETQYF
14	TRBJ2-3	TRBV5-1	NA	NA	TGCGCCAGCAGCTTGCAGCGGAGCACAGATACGCAGTATTTT	CASSLQRSTDTQYF
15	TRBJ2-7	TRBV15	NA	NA	TGTGCCACCAGCAGAGATAGGAAACAGGGATACGAGCAGTACTTC	CATSRDRKQGYEQYF
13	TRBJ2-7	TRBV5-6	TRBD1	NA	TGTGCCAGCAGCTTGGCCAGGGGGCTCGTGCAGTACTTC	CASSLARGLVQYF
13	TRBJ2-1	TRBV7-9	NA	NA	TGTGCCAGCAGCTTAGACGGTTACAATGAGCAGTTCTTC	CASSLDGYNEQFF
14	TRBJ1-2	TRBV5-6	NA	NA	TGTGCCAGCAGCTTGGGAGACTATAACTATGGCTACACCTTC	CASSLGDYNYGYTF